This is a list of T cell receptor beta chains from one sample in a study of shared clonotypes between healthy human individuals. Profiling relied on immunoSEQ multiplex PCR, and the TCRdb table lists in-frame clones only, not all of them. The sample consists of about 2.3 million clones, 85% to 95% of them appearing once. Sequencing input: naive CD4+ T cells from PBMCs. All receptors come from a man between 18 and 35 years old in good health. Some clones in this sample may be carry-over from other donors' samples. Both conserved end residues are part of each CDR3. A D gene is named only where the DNA matches it firmly. Some rows have no size entry. The others give once, few or many, or a class for an expanded clone.

TRBV30	TRBJ2-4	NA	NA	TGTGCCACTAAGACTAGTGGAAACATTCAGTACTTC	CATKTSGNIQYF
TRBV12-5	TRBJ1-2	NA	NA	TGTGCCCGAGGCGGTCCGGACAAATCGAAAATCTATGGCTACACCTTC	CARGGPDKSKIYGYTF
TRBV2	TRBJ1-2	NA	NA	TGTGCCAGCAGTGAAGCGACCGCCCCTGGCTACACCTTC	CASSEATAPGYTF
TRBV9	TRBJ2-3	NA	NA	TGTGCCAGCAGCGTTCGTCTTATCGGGGATACGCAGTATTTT	CASSVRLIGDTQYF
TRBV28	TRBJ2-7	NA	NA	TGTGCCACCTCCCAGGGATTTAACGAGCAGTACTTC	CATSQGFNEQYF
TRBV4-3	TRBJ2-1	NA	TRBD2	TGCGCCAGCAGCCAAGAGGCTAGCGGTTACAATGAGCAGTTCTTC	CASSQEASGYNEQFF
TRBV19	TRBJ2-2	NA	TRBD2	TGTGCCAGTAGTATTGGGCGGGAGGAGGAGCTGTTTTTT	CASSIGREEELFF
TRBV15	TRBJ2-7	NA	NA	TGTGCCACCAGCAGAGTCCCGCGCGGCTACGAGCAGTACTTC	CATSRVPRGYEQYF
TRBV15	TRBJ1-5	NA	NA	TGTGCCACCAGCAGAGAGTGGCAGGTTGACCAGCCCCAGCATTTT	CATSREWQVDQPQHF
TRBV9	TRBJ2-3	once	NA	TGTGCCAGCAGCTCCGAAGGGGATACGCAGTATTTT	CASSSEGDTQYF
TRBV2	TRBJ2-5	NA	TRBD2	TGTGCCAGCGGGCGGGAGGGCCGGCAGACCCAGTACTTC	CASGREGRQTQYF
TRBV5-1	TRBJ2-5	NA	NA	TGCGCCAGCAGCGGGCAAGAGACCCAGTACTTC	CASSGQETQYF
TRBV5-4	TRBJ2-7	once	NA	TGTGCCAGCAGCTTGGGGGGCAGCCCCTACGAGCAGTACTTC	CASSLGGSPYEQYF
TRBV19	TRBJ1-2	NA	TRBD1	TGTGCCAGTAAGGTAATGGGACAGGGGATAGAGAACTATGGCTACACCTTC	CASKVMGQGIENYGYTF
TRBV4-1	TRBJ1-4	NA	NA	TGCGCCAGCAGCCCCGCTACGACCCCCACGGGAGGAACTAATGAAAAACTGTTTTTT	CASSPATTPTGGTNEKLFF
TRBV30	TRBJ1-2	once	NA	TGTGCCTGCAAAACAAAGGGGGCTAACTATGGCTACACCTTC	CACKTKGANYGYTF
TRBV10-3	TRBJ2-2	once	TRBD1	TGTGCCATCAGGACAGGGGACGGGGAGCTGTTTTTT	CAIRTGDGELFF
TRBV18	TRBJ2-7	NA	NA	TGTGCCAGCTCATCGGATAACTGGAGCTACGAGCAGTACTTC	CASSSDNWSYEQYF
TRBV5-6	TRBJ1-5	NA	TRBD1	TGTGCCAGCAGCTTCCGACAGGGGTCCGGCAATCAGCCCCAGCATTTT	CASSFRQGSGNQPQHF
TRBV28	TRBJ1-5	NA	NA	TGTGCCAGCAGTTTCCCGATCGGGAATCAGCCCCAGCATTTT	CASSFPIGNQPQHF
TRBV6-1	TRBJ1-2	once	NA	TGTGCCAGCAGTAGCAGGGGAAAGAGGGATGGCTACACCTTC	CASSSRGKRDGYTF
TRBV11-3	TRBJ1-5	NA	NA	TGTGCCAGCAGGTCACAGGGTAGCAATCAGCCCCAGCATTTT	CASRSQGSNQPQHF
TRBV4-1	TRBJ1-4	NA	NA	TGCGCCAGCAGCCAAGCCCAAGAGGCGCTCACCGGGGCGGAAAAACTGTTTTTT	CASSQAQEALTGAEKLFF
TRBV28	TRBJ2-1	NA	NA	TGTGCCAGCAGTTTATCTGCAGGGCGGGGTGAGCAGTTCTTC	CASSLSAGRGEQFF